The rows below give T cell receptor beta chains drawn from one sample of a study of CD8 T cells in Susac syndrome. TCRdb reprocessed the immunoSEQ multiplex PCR reads via MiXCR and lists one record per CDR3 protein. Among tens of thousands of distinct CDR3 sequences listed, 93% were seen once. The sequencing sample was made of CD8+ T cells from PBMCs. These receptors originate from a human donor with multiple sclerosis. Each CDR3 is given with its conserved first and last residue.

v_call | cdr3_aa
TRBV5-1 | CASSPPGVEYNEQFF
TRBV7-6 | CASSSGLNEQFF
TRBV28 | CASTQSRYEQYF
TRBV30 | CAWSPGRVGELFF
TRBV5-5 | CASSETASYEQYF
TRBV12-3/TRBV12-4 | CASTETGYNQPQHF
TRBV5-4 | CASSPWGEFDEQFF
TRBV28 | CASSLRGTTYEQYF
TRBV29-1 | CSVGGTGILAGANVLTF
TRBV9 | CASSGLAGGLDEQFF
TRBV4-1 | CASKWGTGELFF
TRBV9 | CASSVSSGGPTDTQYF
TRBV5-4 | CASSLEEGRGYYGYTF
TRBV20-1 | CSARSSLEYNEQFF
TRBV11-2 | CASSLDAGSPQYF
TRBV7-9 | CASSLASYNEQFF
TRBV7-9 | CASSPFDGWTEAFF
TRBV6-4 | CASSGSWTEGYGYTF
TRBV9 | CASSALPGLAGGTDTQYF
TRBV21-1 | CASSNRVSYEQYF
TRBV12-3/TRBV12-4 | CASSPDGSNQPQHF
TRBV7-9 | CASSFGTTSNEQFF
TRBV28 | CATWYRGGVNKYEQYF
TRBV15 | CATSSVTSTDTQYF
TRBV12-5 | CASGAGRNYGYTF
TRBV7-9 | CASSLAGLGEQYF
TRBV6-5 | CASTPGGLGTEAFF
TRBV2 | CASSWTGNEQYF
TRBV9 | CASSSPGGNPYEQYF
TRBV7-8 | CASSLQEGYGYTF
TRBV6-2/TRBV6-3 | CASSGTSRTDTQYF
TRBV13 | CASSPGLAEPYEQYF
TRBV13 | CASSLQTGTGELFF
TRBV30 | CAWSWDTGMRSHEKLFF
TRBV6-1 | CASSERGFNEQFF
TRBV5-1 | CASSWGTAMNTEAFF
TRBV14 | CASSHPRLETQYF
TRBV7-8 | CASSPLSGSGANVLTF
TRBV7-9 | CASSHHRDTGDTEAFF
TRBV18 | CASSPSDRLWTQYF
TRBV5-5 | CASSLEGPYEQYF
TRBV20-1 | CSARDVRGQTDTQYF
TRBV29-1 | CSVANGGQYF
TRBV19 | CATGQGGPGYTF
TRBV4-1 | CASSQVGGRTEAFF
TRBV6-5 | CASSFRGAASYEQYF
TRBV10-3 | CAISDGGGAYETQYF
TRBV7-9 | CASSLGVNEQFF
TRBV6-5 | CASSYGSNQPQHF
TRBV7-9 | CASRPAGDNYGYTF
TRBV20-1 | CSARKPSGGPRETQYF
TRBV7-9 | CASSFGSEGPNYEQYF
TRBV2 | CAGSSGGSSSTDTQYF
TRBV6-1 | CASITGLSLDEKLFF